Shown below are 18 T cell receptor beta chains from a single sample sequenced in a study of cytomegalovirus exposure and HLA in healthy donors (dated by TCRdb to the late 2010s). Receptor amplification or capture employed the immunoSEQ multiplex PCR assay. For the multiplex PCR, a mixture combining 60 forward primers for TCR Vbeta segments and 13 reverse primers for TCR Jbeta segments was used. TCRdb mirrors the immuneACCESS table, restricted to in-frame sequences. Some clones are absent from its copies; in checked studies, under half trace to an unresolved V gene, and the reason for the others is unknown. The sample table records about 120,000 clones. About 1.8% of the sample belongs to the ten largest clones. The specimen was PBMCs. The origin of the receptors is a man aged 18 to 29 in good health and CMV-seronegative.

The chain has TRBV15 and TRBJ1-3; 10 bases agree with TRBD1. Unmatched junction bases numbered 6, after V lost 3 bases and J lost 1 base. Germline V gene sequence: CDR1 LNHNV, CDR2 YYDKDF (reference sequence). CDR3 size: 17 residues. CDR3 nucleotides: TGTGCCACCAGCAGTGGACAGGGGGAAGGTTCTGGAAACACCATATATTTT. It yields the protein CATSSGQGEGSGNTIYF.

J is TRBJ2-7 and V is TRBV9; 9 nucleotides align to TRBD2. This CDR3 contains 15 residues. Losses at the gene ends were 3 bases for V and 1 base for J; bases not matched to a gene: 5. Germline V gene lookup returns CDR1 SGDLS and CDR2 YYNGEE. The CDR3 DNA sequence: TGTGCCAGCAGCGGTGTAGCGGGGGCGTCCTACGAGCAGTACTTC. It specifies CASSGVAGASYEQYF.

The chain has TRBV21-1 and TRBJ1-2; the table's D call of TRBD1 was not tested on the DNA. TRBV21-1 is a pseudogene locus. The CDR3 has 13 amino acids. This chain's CDR3 is CASSKVGIYGYTF. The CDR3 DNA is TGTGCCAGCAGCAAAGTTGGCATTTATGGCTACACCTTC.

The rearrangement joins TRBV28 to TRBJ2-1, with TRBD1 matching 7 bases. This CDR3 contains 15 residues. Per germline, CDR1 MDHEN and CDR2 SYDVKM. The junction had 6 bases not matched to a gene; V was cut back by 6 bases and J by 1 base. CDR3 coding DNA: TGTGCCAGCAGCAGAGGGGGCCTATCCTACAATGAGCAGTTCTTC. It translates to CASSRGGLSYNEQFF.

The J gene is TRBJ2-1, the V gene TRBV6-5, with 7 nucleotides matching TRBD1. This CDR3 has 16 amino acids. Germline CDR1 reads MNHEY; CDR2 reads SVGAGI. The V gene end was trimmed by 0 bases and the J gene end by 3 bases; junction bases not matched to a gene: 5. DNA of the CDR3: TGTGCCAGCAGTTACTCTACAGGGGAGAACTACAATGAGCAGTTCTTC. Amino acid sequence: CASSYSTGENYNEQFF.

The V call is TRBV30, the J call TRBJ2-5; D unclear. From germline, CDR1 is GTSNPN and CDR2 SVGIG (reference sequence). The length of the CDR3 is 13 residues. Trimming left V 2 bases short and J 1 base short, with 8 bases between. The CDR3 DNA is TGTGCCTGGAGTATTAGTTTCCAAGAGACCCAGTACTTC. This encodes CAWSISFQETQYF.

The chain links TRBV7-9 to TRBJ2-2; 12 nucleotides align to TRBD2. The germline V gene encodes CDR1 SEHNR and CDR2 FQNEAQ (reference sequence). The V gene end was trimmed by 5 bases and the J gene end by 3 bases; junction bases not matched to a gene: 7. CDR3 size: 17 residues. CDR3 in amino acids: CASSELAGGLYTGELFF. CDR3 DNA sequence: TGTGCCAGCAGCGAACTAGCGGGGGGCTTATACACCGGGGAGCTGTTTTTT. The full variable domain, in which reference TRBV7-9 and TRBJ2-2 provide the parts outside the CDR3, is DTGVSQNPRHKITKRGQNVTFRCDPISEHNRLYWYRQTLGQGPEFLTYFQNEAQLEKSRLLSDRFSAERPKGSFSTLEIQRTEQGDSAMYLCASSELAGGLYTGELFFGEGSRLTVL.

The rearrangement links TRBV19 to TRBJ1-3, with D perhaps matching TRBD1 (6 bases). Trimming shortened V by 3 bases and J by 2 bases, and 11 bases separated the two germline ends. The length of the CDR3 is 15 residues. CDR1 and CDR2 from the germline V gene are LNHDA and SQIVND (reference sequence). CDR3 in DNA: TGTGCCAGTAGTATGATGGACAGTACTGGAAACACCATATATTTT. It is translated as CASSMMDSTGNTIYF.

The chain recombines TRBV6-1 with TRBJ1-1; weak D call: TRBD1 (6 bases). There are 14 residues in the CDR3. V lost 6 bases to trimming and J lost 4 bases, with 15 bases between them. The germline V gene has CDR1 MNHNS and CDR2 SASEGT. The CDR3 region is CASSVQGGGTEAFF. The CDR3 DNA sequence: TGTGCCAGCAGCGTACAGGGTGGAGGCACTGAAGCTTTCTTT.

The chain has TRBV7-2 and TRBJ1-1, with D possibly TRBD1 on 5 matching bases. V lost 5 bases and J lost 1, with 23 bases in between. The germline V gene encodes CDR1 SGHTA and CDR2 FQGNSA. The CDR3 covers 18 residues. The DNA for the CDR3 is TGTGCCAGCAGCCCTCGAACCCAGGGTTTTCCGACGAACACTGAAGCTTTCTTT. Translation gives CASSPRTQGFPTNTEAFF.

The rearrangement uses TRBV19 and TRBJ2-7; D may be TRBD1 (6 bases). CDR3 length: 13 amino acids. Trimming stripped 5 bases from V and 6 bases from J, with 14 bases between. Per germline, CDR1 LNHDA and CDR2 SQIVND (reference sequence). CDR3 region: CASSLTGIFEQYF. CDR3 sequence (DNA): TGTGCCAGTAGTCTCACAGGGATCTTCGAGCAGTACTTC.

J is TRBJ1-5 and V is TRBV29-1; D is perhaps TRBD1 (5 bases). This CDR3 comprises 16 residues. Germline V CDR1 and CDR2: SQVTM, ANQGSEA. V lost 3 bases and J 9 bases, leaving 24 bases between the germline ends. CDR3 sequence: CSVEGIGSGFRRPQHF. The CDR3 DNA sequence: TGCAGCGTTGAGGGTATAGGGTCAGGGTTTCGGCGGCCCCAGCATTTT.

The chain employs TRBV2 and TRBJ1-1; the match to TRBD1 covers 7 bases. Looked up from germline, CDR1 is SNHLY and CDR2 is FYNNEI. This CDR3 has 12 residues. CDR3 amino acids: CDEGQPNTEAFF. As DNA, the CDR3 is TGTGACGAGGGACAGCCGAACACTGAAGCTTTCTTT.

The CDR3 DNA sequence: TGTGCCAGCAGCTTACCAGTACAGAATCAGCCCCAGCATTTT. The encoded protein is CASSLPVQNQPQHF. This chain uses TRBV7-8 with TRBJ1-5; D not resolved. This CDR3 has 14 residues. Per the germline V gene, CDR1 is SGHVS and CDR2 is FQNEAQ. V lost 2 bases, J lost 4 bases, and 9 bases lay in between.

The CDR3, as DNA: TGTGCCAGCAGCTCTCGACAGGGCTCGGCTGGCTACACCTTC. It specifies CASSSRQGSAGYTF. This sequence joins TRBV6-6 and TRBJ1-2; TRBD1 aligns across 7 bases. Trimming cost V 6 bases and J 7 bases; bases outside gene matches: 11. The length of the CDR3 is 14 residues. CDR1 is MNHNY, CDR2 SVGAGI, per germline (reference sequence).

This rearrangement joins TRBV7-8 to TRBJ1-5; no clear D. V lost 3 bases and J lost 1, with 7 bases in between. Germline CDR1 reads SGHVS; CDR2 reads FQNEAQ. This CDR3 contains 14 residues. The DNA of the CDR3 is TGTGCCAGCAGCTTGGAGGGCAGCAATCAGCCCCAGCATTTT. This codes for CASSLEGSNQPQHF.

The chain links TRBV6-6 to TRBJ2-7, with 7 bases matching TRBD1. Germline assignment: CDR1 MNHNY and CDR2 SVGAGI (reference sequence). The CDR3 is made up of 14 amino acids. V lost 0 bases to trimming and J lost 5 bases; unmatched junction nucleotides: 4. The CDR3 spells CASSYSSTGNEQYF. The CDR3 DNA reads as TGTGCCAGCAGTTACTCGTCGACAGGGAACGAGCAGTACTTC.

The CDR3 DNA reads as TGTGCCAGCAGCCAGATAACAGGGCTGAACACTGAAGCTTTCTTT. Amino acids: CASSQITGLNTEAFF. The chain combines TRBV14 with TRBJ1-1; a possible D gene is TRBD1 (6 bases). In germline, CDR1 is SGHDN, CDR2 FVKESK. With 3 bases removed from V and 0 bases from J, the gap between germline ends came to 11 bases. The CDR3 loop spans 15 amino acids.